What follows are 22 T cell receptor beta chains derived from one specimen sequenced in a study of OX40 agonist ivuxolimab in advanced cancers. Libraries were prepared through the immunoSEQ multiplex PCR assay. This immuneACCESS table, as held by TCRdb, lists in-frame sequences with V and J called but not all clones. Of the missing ones, under half trace to an unresolved V gene in checked studies; the others have no known cause. The sample table holds about 89,000 clones, of which roughly 93% were seen once. Of the sample, 0.71% is held by the ten largest clones. This material consisted of CD4+ or CD8+ T cells sorted from blood, taken in a trial of the OX40 agonist ivuxolimab. These receptors were obtained from an adult with an advanced solid tumor such as melanoma, head and neck, liver or kidney cancer.

This clone was recorded a few times. The chain is built from TRBV9 and TRBJ1-6, with 7 positions matching TRBD1. CDR3 size: 15 residues. The J segment lost 10 bases and the V segment lost 0 bases, leaving 7 bases of the junction unmatched. Germline V lookup: CDR1 SGDLS, CDR2 YYNGEE. CDR3 sequence: CASSVAPGGNSPLHF. The CDR3 DNA reads TGTGCCAGCAGCGTAGCGCCAGGGGGAAACTCACCCCTCCACTTT.

The chain links TRBV11-2 to TRBJ2-2; TRBD2 matches at 13 bases. Losses at the gene ends were 3 bases for V and 5 bases for J; bases not matched to a gene: 0. There are 15 residues in the CDR3. Germline V lookup: CDR1 SGHAT, CDR2 FQNNGV. CDR3 in amino acids: CASSLGLAGTGELFF. In DNA, the CDR3 is TGTGCCAGCAGCTTGGGACTAGCGGGAACCGGGGAGCTGTTTTTT. The full variable domain, in which reference TRBV11-2 and TRBJ2-2 provide the parts outside the CDR3, is EAGVAQSPRYKIIEKRQSVAFWCNPISGHATLYWYQQILGQGPKLLIQFQNNGVVDDSQLPKDRFSAERLKGVDSTLKIQPAKLEDSAVYLCASSLGLAGTGELFFGEGSRLTVL.

This clone appeared a single time. The chain combines TRBV18 with TRBJ1-4, with D possibly matching TRBD1 (6 bases). The V end lost 0 bases, the J end lost 7 bases, and 12 bases lay between the germline ends. This CDR3 contains 15 residues. CDR1 is KGHSH and CDR2 is LQKENI in the germline V gene. As DNA, the CDR3 is TGTGCCAGCTCACCACCTGGGGGCTTCAGTGAAAAACTGTTTTTT. It is translated as CASSPPGGFSEKLFF.

The rearrangement joins TRBV7-2 to TRBJ2-1; D gene uncertain. The CDR3 has 12 amino acids. V was cut by 6 bases and J by 8 bases, with 11 bases left in between. CDR1 is SGHTA, CDR2 FQGNSA, per germline. The CDR3 sequence: CASRIGGDEQFF. The CDR3 region has the DNA TGTGCCAGCAGGATTGGTGGAGATGAGCAGTTCTTC.

The chain links TRBV6-1 to TRBJ2-7, with 7 nucleotides matching TRBD2. The CDR3 covers 13 residues. V dropped 6 bases and J dropped 3; count of bases not matched to a gene: 5. CDR1 MNHNS and CDR2 SASEGT come from the germline V gene. The CDR3 DNA is TGTGCCAGCAGGGCGGGACTAATCTACGAGCAGTACTTC. It encodes CASRAGLIYEQYF.

The rearrangement uses TRBV29-1 and TRBJ2-1, with TRBD1 as a possible D gene (6 bases). This CDR3 contains 14 residues. Germline CDR1 and CDR2: SQVTM and ANQGSEA. V was cut by 6 bases and J by 7 bases, with 19 bases left in between. CDR3 sequence (DNA): TGCAGCGTAGCCGGGACAACTATCCTGAATGAGCAGTTCTTC. The encoded protein is CSVAGTTILNEQFF.

This chain joins TRBV15 and TRBJ2-2; D is unclear. V was pared by 1 base and J by 6 bases, with 3 bases between. The CDR3 sequence is 12 residues long. The V gene's germline CDR1 is LNHNV and CDR2 YYDKDF (reference sequence). The CDR3: CATSRAAGELFF. The CDR3, as DNA: TGTGCCACCAGCAGAGCGGCCGGGGAGCTGTTTTTT. Drawing the rest from reference TRBV15 and TRBJ2-2, the complete variable domain is DAMVIQNPRYQVTQFGKPVTLSCSQTLNHNVMYWYQQKSSQAPKLLFHYYDKDFNNEADTPDNFQSRRPNTSFCFLDIRSPGLGDTAMYLCATSRAAGELFFGEGSRLTVL.

The J gene is TRBJ1-1, the V gene TRBV6-1, with D perhaps TRBD1 (5 bases). Germline CDR1 reads MNHNS; CDR2 reads SASEGT. The CDR3 consists of 15 residues. Trimming shortened V by 5 bases and J by 0 bases, and 13 bases separated the two germline ends. CDR3 sequence reads: CASSLIDSMNTEAFF. The CDR3 region has the DNA TGTGCCAGCAGTTTAATAGACAGCATGAACACTGAAGCTTTCTTT.

As DNA, the CDR3 is TGCGCCAGCAGCCAGAACACTGAAGCTTTCTTT. Translation: CASSQNTEAFF. The J gene is TRBJ1-1, the V gene TRBV5-1; D call uncertain. Looked up from germline, CDR1 is SGHRS and CDR2 is YFSETQ. Trimming left V 4 bases short and J 1 base short, with 2 bases between. CDR3 length equals 11 residues.

The rearrangement uses TRBV5-4 and TRBJ2-2, with D unclear. Germline loops: CDR1 SGHNT, CDR2 YYREEE (reference sequence). The V end was cut by 1 base, the J end by 3 bases, with 4 bases between. The CDR3 extends over 13 amino acids. The CDR3 DNA sequence: TGTGCCAGCAGCTTGATATACACCGGGGAGCTGTTTTTT. As protein: CASSLIYTGELFF.

The rearrangement joins TRBV5-1 to TRBJ2-7; D is uncertain. CDR1 is SGHRS, CDR2 YFSETQ, per germline. Deletions cut 0 bases from V and 7 bases from J, with 11 bases between. CDR3 length: 13 amino acids. CDR3 protein: CASSLDTAGEQYF. The CDR3 DNA is TGCGCCAGCAGCTTGGATACAGCTGGGGAGCAGTACTTC.

The DNA for the CDR3 is TGTGCCAGCACCGAGAGGACTGAAAAACTGTTTTTT. Translation: CASTERTEKLFF. The chain employs TRBV2 and TRBJ1-4; D not resolved. V was clipped by 7 bases and J by 7 bases, with 10 bases between them. Germline V gene data show CDR1 as SNHLY and CDR2 as FYNNEI. The CDR3 consists of 12 residues.

J is TRBJ2-7 and V is TRBV5-4, with D possibly matching TRBD2 (6 bases). The V end was cut by 5 bases, the J end by 4 bases, with 10 bases between. The CDR3 is 12 amino acids. The germline V gene has CDR1 SGHNT and CDR2 YYREEE (reference sequence). The CDR3, as DNA: TGTGCCAGCAGTCTGGACTATTACGAGCAGTACTTC. Its translation is CASSLDYYEQYF. The whole variable domain, filled in from reference TRBV5-4 and TRBJ2-7, reads ETGVTQSPTHLIKTRGQQVTLRCSSQSGHNTVSWYQQALGQGPQFIFQYYREEENGRGNFPPRFSGLQFPNYSSELNVNALELDDSALYLCASSLDYYEQYFGPGTRLTVT.

The CDR3 is CATSRDPHRDRVETQYF. CDR3 in DNA: TGTGCCACCAGCAGAGACCCGCACCGGGACAGGGTAGAGACCCAGTACTTC. The chain uses TRBV15 and TRBJ2-5; 9 positions match TRBD1. CDR1 LNHNV and CDR2 YYDKDF come from the germline V gene (reference sequence). This CDR3 contains 17 residues. The J segment lost 4 bases and the V segment lost 0 bases, leaving 9 bases of the junction unmatched.

The chain recombines TRBV5-1 with TRBJ2-5; TRBD2 is a possible D gene (5 bases). The germline V gene encodes CDR1 SGHRS and CDR2 YFSETQ. The CDR3 covers 13 residues. The ends were cut back, 2 bases at V and 5 bases at J, with 10 bases in the middle. The CDR3 bases are TGCGCCAGCAGCTTCTCGAGGGCTGAGACCCAGTACTTC. Its protein is CASSFSRAETQYF.

This clone was seen just once. This chain connects TRBV27 to TRBJ2-3, with 7 bases fitting TRBD2. J gave up 7 bases and V 2 bases, and 6 bases lay outside the gene matches. Germline V CDR1 and CDR2: MNHEY, SMNVEV (reference sequence). The CDR3 sequence is 14 residues long. The CDR3 coding sequence is TGTGCCAGCAGTTTAGGGGAGGGCCTGCATACGCAGTATTTT. Its translation is CASSLGEGLHTQYF.

The genes are TRBV5-8 and TRBJ1-3; D uncertain. The CDR3 has 15 amino acids. Trimming stripped 0 bases from V and 4 bases from J, with 11 bases between. The germline V gene encodes CDR1 SGHTS and CDR2 YDEGEE. As DNA, the CDR3 is TGTGCCAGCAGCTTGGTTAGAATCAGCGGAAACACCATATATTTT. The encoded protein is CASSLVRISGNTIYF.

The chain uses TRBV7-9 and TRBJ2-7; D gene ambiguous. V lost 5 bases, J lost 0 bases, and 11 bases lay in between. Per germline, CDR1 SEHNR and CDR2 FQNEAQ (reference sequence). This CDR3 has 14 amino acids. As DNA, the CDR3 is TGTGCCAGCAGCCTGGTAACTGACTCCTACGAGCAGTACTTC. It is translated as CASSLVTDSYEQYF.

Here the CDR3 DNA reads TGTGCCAGCAGCCTATCTAGCGGGAGCTCCTACGAGCAGTACTTC. Translation gives CASSLSSGSSYEQYF. V and J are TRBV7-2 and TRBJ2-7; 10 bases align to TRBD2. The germline CDR1 and CDR2 sequences are SGHTA and FQGNSA. The V and J ends lost 5 bases and 0 bases, in that order; junction bases with no gene match: 4. The CDR3 sequence is 15 residues long. The full variable domain, rest sourced from reference TRBV7-2 and TRBJ2-7, is GAGVSQSPSNKVTEKGKDVELRCDPISGHTALYWYRQSLGQGLEFLIYFQGNSAPDKSGLPSDRFSAERTGGSVSTLTIQRTQQEDSAVYLCASSLSSGSSYEQYFGPGTRLTVT.

V and J are TRBV7-2 and TRBJ1-2, with 8 bases aligning to TRBD1. V lost 5 bases and J lost 6; bases outside the gene matches: 11. Germline CDR1 is SGHTA and CDR2 is FQGNSA. The CDR3 loop spans 15 amino acids. CDR3 nucleotides: TGTGCCAGCAGCCCCCGAAGGGACAGGCGGGATGGCTACACCTTC. The encoded protein is CASSPRRDRRDGYTF. The full variable domain, with the rest looked up from reference TRBV7-2 and TRBJ1-2, is GAGVSQSPSNKVTEKGKDVELRCDPISGHTALYWYRQSLGQGLEFLIYFQGNSAPDKSGLPSDRFSAERTGGSVSTLTIQRTQQEDSAVYLCASSPRRDRRDGYTFGSGTRLTVV.

The J gene is TRBJ2-1, the V gene TRBV2; tentatively, D is TRBD1 (5 bases). The V and J ends lost 8 bases and 2 bases respectively, with 10 bases between them. The CDR3 extends over 13 amino acids. CDR1 SNHLY and CDR2 FYNNEI come from the germline V gene. The CDR3, as DNA: TGTGCCAGCCGAGTAGGGGCCTACAATGAGCAGTTCTTC. This encodes CASRVGAYNEQFF. The full variable domain, rest sourced from reference TRBV2 and TRBJ2-1, is EPEVTQTPSHQVTQMGQEVILRCVPISNHLYFYWYRQILGQKVEFLVSFYNNEISEKSEIFDDQFSVERPDGSNFTLKIRSTKLEDSAMYFCASRVGAYNEQFFGPGTRLTVL.

V gene TRBV27 combines with J gene TRBJ2-1; 12 nucleotides agree with TRBD1. The CDR3 has 17 amino acids. Germline assignment: CDR1 MNHEY and CDR2 SMNVEV (reference sequence). V shed 4 bases and J 8 bases; nucleotides not matched to a gene: 12. The DNA for the CDR3 is TGTGCCAGCAGTTCCCGAACCGGGACAGGGGGCGAGGATGAGCAGTTCTTC. This codes for CASSSRTGTGGEDEQFF.